The present T cell receptor beta chain was sequenced within a study of control samples from healthy donors and cancer patients. CDR1 and CDR2 (germline): SGHRS, YFSETQ. The CDR3 loop spans 15 amino acids. Trimming cost V 6 bases and J 0 bases, with 15 bases left between them. Repertoires were generated with immunoSEQ multiplex PCR, while TCRdb's copy carries only in-frame clones and drops some. The sample lists 140,000 to 150,000 clones; 90% to 95% were seen once. The sample taken for sequencing was blood. This receptor was obtained from a man younger than 35 in good health. J is TRBJ1-2 and V is TRBV5-1; a weak D match, TRBD1 (5 bases). CDR3 nucleotide sequence: TGCGCCAGCACTCTGGGGGGTGAGGCTAACTATGGCTACACCTTC. Its protein product is CASTLGGEANYGYTF. The whole variable domain, filled in from reference TRBV5-1 and TRBJ1-2, reads KAGVTQTPRYLIKTRGQQVTLSCSPISGHRSVSWYQQTPGQGLQFLFEYFSETQRNKGNFPGRFSGRQFSNSRSEMNVSTLELGDSALYLCASTLGGEANYGYTFGSGTRLTVV.